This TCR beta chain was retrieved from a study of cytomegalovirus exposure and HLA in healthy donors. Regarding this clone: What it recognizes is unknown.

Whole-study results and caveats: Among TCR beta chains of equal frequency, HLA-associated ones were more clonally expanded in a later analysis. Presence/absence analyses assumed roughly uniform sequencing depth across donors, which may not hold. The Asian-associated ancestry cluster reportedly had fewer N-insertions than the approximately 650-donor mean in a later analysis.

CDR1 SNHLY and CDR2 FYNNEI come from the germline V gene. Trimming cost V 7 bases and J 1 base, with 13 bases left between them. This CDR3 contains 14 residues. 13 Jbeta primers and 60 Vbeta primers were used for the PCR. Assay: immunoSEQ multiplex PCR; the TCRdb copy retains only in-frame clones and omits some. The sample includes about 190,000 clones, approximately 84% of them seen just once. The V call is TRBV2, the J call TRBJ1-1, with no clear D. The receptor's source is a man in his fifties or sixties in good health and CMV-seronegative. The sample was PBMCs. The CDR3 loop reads CASTGQAENTEAFF. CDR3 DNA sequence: TGTGCCAGCACCGGCCAGGCAGAGAACACTGAAGCTTTCTTT.